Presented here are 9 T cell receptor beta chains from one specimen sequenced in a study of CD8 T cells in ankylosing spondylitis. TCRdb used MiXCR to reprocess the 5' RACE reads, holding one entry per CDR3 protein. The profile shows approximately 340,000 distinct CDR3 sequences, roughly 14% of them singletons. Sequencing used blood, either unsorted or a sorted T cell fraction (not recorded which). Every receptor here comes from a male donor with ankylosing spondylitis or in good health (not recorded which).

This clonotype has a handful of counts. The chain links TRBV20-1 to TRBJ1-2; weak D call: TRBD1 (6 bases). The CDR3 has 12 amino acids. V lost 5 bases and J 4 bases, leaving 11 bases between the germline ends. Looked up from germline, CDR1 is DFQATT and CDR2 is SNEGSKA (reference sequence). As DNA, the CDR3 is TGCAGTGCTGCTCAGGGGAGCTATGGCTACACCTTC. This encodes CSAAQGSYGYTF.

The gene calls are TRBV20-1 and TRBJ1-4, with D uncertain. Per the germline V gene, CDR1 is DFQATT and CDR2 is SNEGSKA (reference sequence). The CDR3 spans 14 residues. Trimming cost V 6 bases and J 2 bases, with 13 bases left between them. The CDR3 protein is CSALAGPTNEKLFF. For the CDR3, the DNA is TGCAGTGCCCTTGCCGGGCCTACTAATGAAAAACTGTTTTTT.

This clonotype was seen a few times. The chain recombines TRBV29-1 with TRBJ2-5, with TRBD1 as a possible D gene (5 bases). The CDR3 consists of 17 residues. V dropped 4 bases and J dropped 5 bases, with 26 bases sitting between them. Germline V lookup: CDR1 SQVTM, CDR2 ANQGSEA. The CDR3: CSVVGFGQGKNGETQYF. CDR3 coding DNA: TGCAGCGTTGTGGGTTTCGGCCAGGGAAAAAACGGGGAGACCCAGTACTTC.

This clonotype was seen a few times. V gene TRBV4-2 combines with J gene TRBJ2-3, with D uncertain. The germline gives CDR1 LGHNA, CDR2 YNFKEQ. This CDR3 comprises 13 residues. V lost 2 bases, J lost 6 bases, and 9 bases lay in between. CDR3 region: CASSQPPKDTQYF. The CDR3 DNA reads TGTGCCAGCAGCCAACCACCGAAGGATACGCAGTATTTT.

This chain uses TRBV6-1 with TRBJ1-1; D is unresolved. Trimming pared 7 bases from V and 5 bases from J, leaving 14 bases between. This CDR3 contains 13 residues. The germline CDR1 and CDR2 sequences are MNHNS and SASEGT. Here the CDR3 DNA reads TGTGCCAGCACCCCCCTAGGGAGGACTGAAGCTTTCTTT. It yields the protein CASTPLGRTEAFF.

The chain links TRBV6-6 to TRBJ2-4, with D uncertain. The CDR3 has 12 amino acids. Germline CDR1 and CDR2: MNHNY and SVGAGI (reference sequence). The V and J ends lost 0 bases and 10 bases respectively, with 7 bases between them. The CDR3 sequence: CASSYSASIQYF. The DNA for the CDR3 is TGTGCCAGCAGTTACTCGGCATCGATTCAGTACTTC.

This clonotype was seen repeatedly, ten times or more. CDR3 loop: CASSPGESGTGELFF. The DNA for the CDR3 is TGCGCCAGCAGCCCGGGGGAATCGGGCACCGGGGAGCTGTTTTTT. The rearrangement links TRBV5-1 to TRBJ2-2; D is possibly TRBD2 (6 bases). Germline V gives CDR1 SGHRS, CDR2 YFSETQ. This CDR3 comprises 15 residues. The V end was cut by 4 bases, the J end by 4 bases, with 14 bases between.

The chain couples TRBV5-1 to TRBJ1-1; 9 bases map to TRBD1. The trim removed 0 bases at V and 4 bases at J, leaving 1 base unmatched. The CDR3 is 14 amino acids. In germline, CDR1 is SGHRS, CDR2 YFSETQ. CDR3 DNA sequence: TGCGCCAGCAGCTTGGTGGGACAGGGCACTGAAGCTTTCTTT. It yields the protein CASSLVGQGTEAFF.

CDR3 nucleotides: TGTGCCAGCAGGGGACAGCTGAGCAATCAGCCCCAGCATTTT. It specifies CASRGQLSNQPQHF. This sequence joins TRBV12-3 or TRBV12-4 and TRBJ1-5; 7 bases match TRBD1. There are 14 residues in the CDR3. Trimming at V came to 6 bases and at J to 1 base, leaving 3 bases not matched to a gene.